The clone carrying this TCR beta chain was detected ten times or more. The target antigen is unknown. TCRdb reprocessed the 5' RACE reads with MiXCR, giving one entry per CDR3 protein. This table holds 500,000 to 650,000 distinct CDR3 sequences, over 4% found once. This record belongs to a study of CD8 T cells in ankylosing spondylitis. Study-wide points: For ankylosing spondylitis blood, a TCR beta motif of seven to nine highly homologous variants appeared characteristic. Those disease-linked clones were CD8+; they were also relatively rare in peripheral blood.

V shed 4 bases and J 8 bases; nucleotides not matched to a gene: 8. Germline CDR1 is SEHNR and CDR2 is FQNEAQ (reference sequence). This CDR3 region has 16 residues. The receptor was derived from a male donor with ankylosing spondylitis. This chain connects TRBV7-9 to TRBJ2-1; 13 nucleotides match TRBD2. Sequenced material: blood, either unsorted or a sorted T cell fraction (not recorded which). The CDR3 coding sequence is TGTGCCAGCAGCTGGAGACTAGCGGGAGGTGGGGATGAGCAGTTCTTC. This codes for CASSWRLAGGGDEQFF.